The 6 T cell receptor beta chains in this list originate from one sample, sequenced in a study of early stage breast cancer tumors. Only in-frame clones appear in the TCRdb table, and some are missing; sequencing was by immunoSEQ multiplex PCR. This table holds more than 55,000 clones, about 85% found once. Sequencing was carried out using blood. These receptors were taken from a person in their forties with breast cancer.

The chain is built from TRBV6-5 and TRBJ1-2; perhaps TRBD1 as D (5 bases). In germline, CDR1 is MNHEY, CDR2 SVGAGI. CDR3 size: 15 residues. V was trimmed by 3 bases and J by 0 bases, leaving 11 bases between them. The CDR3 reads CASSYGGVSNYGYTF. The CDR3 coding sequence is TGTGCCAGCAGTTATGGGGGGGTATCTAACTATGGCTACACCTTC.

The chain recombines TRBV5-4 with TRBJ1-1; D perhaps matches TRBD1 (6 bases). V lost 0 bases and J lost 2, with 14 bases in between. Germline CDR1 is SGHNT and CDR2 is YYREEE (reference sequence). The CDR3 has 16 residues. Written as DNA, the CDR3 is TGTGCCAGCAGCTTGGGAACAGGGTCCCTTAACACTGAAGCTTTCTTT. Translation: CASSLGTGSLNTEAFF.

This clone was seen only a few times. The chain has TRBV28 and TRBJ1-2; a possible D gene is TRBD1 (6 bases). V lost 6 bases and J 4 bases, leaving 12 bases between the germline ends. Germline CDR1 and CDR2: MDHEN and SYDVKM. CDR3 size: 13 residues. The CDR3: CASSRGQTYGYTF. As DNA, the CDR3 is TGTGCCAGCAGCCGCGGACAGACCTATGGCTACACCTTC.

V usage is TRBV7-3 and J usage is TRBJ2-2, with 7 bases fitting TRBD2. J gave up 5 bases and V 6 bases, and 12 bases lay outside the gene matches. The CDR3 runs to 16 residues. CDR1 and CDR2 from the germline V gene are SGHTA and FQGTGA. This CDR3 is CASSRESAGNTGELFF. The CDR3 DNA reads TGTGCCAGCAGTCGAGAGTCAGCGGGAAATACCGGGGAGCTGTTTTTT. The full variable domain, with the rest looked up from reference TRBV7-3 and TRBJ2-2, is GAGVSQTPSNKVTEKGKYVELRCDPISGHTALYWYRQSLGQGPEFLIYFQGTGAADDSGLPNDRFFAVRPEGSVSTLKIQRTERGDSAVYLCASSRESAGNTGELFFGEGSRLTVL.

This clone was seen once. The chain has TRBV11-3 and TRBJ2-7; D tentatively reads TRBD1 or TRBD2 (5 bases each). V was clipped by 0 bases and J by 6 bases, with 6 bases between them. This CDR3 spans 12 amino acids. Germline values: CDR1 SGHNT, CDR2 YENEEA. The CDR3 region has the DNA TGTGCCAGCAGCTTAGACGGGGCCGAGCAGTACTTC. Amino acid sequence: CASSLDGAEQYF.

Only one count was recorded for this clone. The genes are TRBV6-1 and TRBJ2-7; 8 bases fit TRBD1. The CDR3 spans 15 residues. Trimming at V came to 1 base and at J to 7 bases, leaving 9 bases not matched to a gene. Germline V gene lookup returns CDR1 MNHNS and CDR2 SASEGT. In DNA, the CDR3 is TGTGCCAGCAGTGAAGTCAGGACAGGGAGCGGGGAGCAGTACTTC. It translates to CASSEVRTGSGEQYF.